The rows below give T cell receptor beta chains drawn from one sample of a study of T cell responses to AZD1222 COVID-19 vaccine. Libraries were prepared by immunoSEQ multiplex PCR; TCRdb keeps only in-frame clonotypes and omits some of them. The repertoire holds about 140,000 clones, with roughly 90% as singletons. The sample consisted of peripheral blood, taken on day 0 of AZD1222 vaccination. These receptors were collected from an adult in good health. CDR3s include the opening cysteine and the closing phenylalanine or tryptophan. A D gene is named only where the DNA matches it firmly.

v_call,d_call,j_call,cdr3_aa
TRBV1,NA,TRBJ2-7,CTSSQESHGRAPYEQYF
TRBV11-1,NA,TRBJ2-1,CAAIGDNEQFF
TRBV7-8,TRBD2,TRBJ2-1,CASSLIIYLAATSTSYNEQFF
TRBV28,NA,TRBJ1-5,CASRQTTGTSNQPQHF
TRBV19,NA,TRBJ2-1,CASSIAGTYNEQFF
TRBV7-2,NA,TRBJ1-4,CASSLGGGDEKLFF
TRBV27,NA,TRBJ2-3,CASSFGDTDTQYF
TRBV15,NA,TRBJ1-1,CATSRDQNTEAFF
TRBV12-5,TRBD1,TRBJ2-7,CASGLWTGDYEQYF
TRBV18,NA,TRBJ2-1,CASSPAADGEQFF
TRBV6-5,NA,TRBJ2-7,CASGGTTYEQYF
TRBV10-1,TRBD1,TRBJ1-5,CASSEWGQGASSNQPQHF
TRBV14,NA,TRBJ2-7,CASSQDLGDIQYF
TRBV6-6,NA,TRBJ2-7,CASSPSGLSYEQYF
TRBV5-6,TRBD1,TRBJ1-5,CASSLAGGRQPQHF
TRBV11-2,NA,TRBJ2-2,CASSTREGTNTGELFF
TRBV7-2,NA,TRBJ1-2,CASSLGVNYGYTF
TRBV5-1,NA,TRBJ2-1,CASSSGHPGNEQFF
TRBV7-3,NA,TRBJ2-1,CASSYDVLVRDEQFF
TRBV6-5,NA,TRBJ2-7,CASTRGREQYF
TRBV3-1/TRBV3-2,NA,TRBJ2-1,CASSQEAGSYNEQFF
TRBV19,NA,TRBJ1-4,CASSPLDSHEKLFF
TRBV11-2,TRBD2,TRBJ2-3,CASSLAGLASQDTQYF
TRBV3-1/TRBV3-2,NA,TRBJ1-1,CASISKWAAGNTEAFF
TRBV7-8,TRBD2,TRBJ2-7,CASSLAPPGLADAYEQYF
TRBV6-5,TRBD1,TRBJ1-1,CASSYDRGDTEAFF
TRBV16,NA,TRBJ1-2,CASSQSHSPHGYTF
TRBV5-6,NA,TRBJ1-2,CASSLARRIYGYTF
TRBV5-4,TRBD1,TRBJ2-7,CASSHSGQTYEQYF
TRBV3-1/TRBV3-2,NA,TRBJ2-7,CASSQDRTTKSYEQYF
TRBV19,NA,TRBJ1-5,CASTESWGSGQPQHF
TRBV27,NA,TRBJ2-7,CASSAGHTYEQYF
TRBV29-1,NA,TRBJ2-1,CSVLVWGAGVSYNEQFF
TRBV5-1,NA,TRBJ2-7,CASSRSQHLPYEQYF
TRBV3-1/TRBV3-2,NA,TRBJ1-2,CASSQARGDYGYTF
TRBV5-6,NA,TRBJ1-1,CASSPSSGTEAFF
TRBV29-1,NA,TRBJ2-7,CSVEEGRETREQYF
TRBV10-3,TRBD2,TRBJ2-1,CAIKQAGGENEQFF
TRBV7-3,TRBD2,TRBJ2-3,CASSSGLAGTDTQYF
TRBV18,NA,TRBJ2-5,CASSPPPQPETQYF
TRBV7-2,NA,TRBJ2-5,CASSPDRGLPRETQYF
TRBV9,NA,TRBJ1-3,CASSGGDARNTIYF
TRBV6-5,TRBD1,TRBJ1-6,CASSYSRDSLNSPLHF
TRBV18,TRBD1,TRBJ2-3,CASSPGQGADTQYF
TRBV6-6,NA,TRBJ1-2,CASSRDGYYGYTF
TRBV9,TRBD1,TRBJ1-1,CASSAWTGKAFF
TRBV4-3,NA,TRBJ2-1,CASARLSSYNEQFF
TRBV4-1,NA,TRBJ1-3,CASSQAGGGLSGNTIYF
TRBV12-3/TRBV12-4,NA,TRBJ2-7,CASTKGEANEQYF
TRBV6-2/TRBV6-3,NA,TRBJ1-1,CASSYSITEAFF
TRBV27,NA,TRBJ1-2,CASKVQGTNYGYTF
TRBV19,TRBD1,TRBJ2-3,CASSTSGQGRDTQYF
TRBV29-1,NA,TRBJ1-1,CSVVPTTNTEAFF